A selection of T cell receptor beta chains follows, all from one sample in a study of T cells in Graves' hyperthyroidism and ophthalmopathy. TCRdb called the multiplex PCR reads again in MiXCR, with one record for every CDR3 protein. This sample has roughly 660,000 distinct CDR3 sequences, with roughly 17% found just once. Sequencing was performed on blood. The receptors shown here come from a man aged 50-59 years with Graves' hyperthyroidism. The CDR3 runs from the conserved cysteine through the conserved F or W.

J | V | CDR3
TRBJ1-1 | TRBV19 | CATRDSSMNTEAFF
TRBJ2-3 | TRBV24-1 | CATSDPAAGAPGGDTQYF
TRBJ2-7 | TRBV28 | CASTDFSGNEQYF
TRBJ2-3 | TRBV9 | CASSVAAGAGTDTQYF
TRBJ2-1 | TRBV27 | CASSEAEDNEQFF
TRBJ1-3 | TRBV30 | CAWKRTGFSGNTIYF
TRBJ2-2 | TRBV5-4 | CASSLELPPNTGELFF
TRBJ2-7 | TRBV7-9 | CASSLDQTYDEQYF
TRBJ1-4 | TRBV28 | CASSIPGQSEKLFF
TRBJ2-7 | TRBV28 | CASSGAGYSSYEQYF
TRBJ2-1 | TRBV18 | CASSPPTGEAGNWNEQFF
TRBJ1-5 | TRBV27 | CASSLRHPQINQPQHF
TRBJ2-1 | TRBV27 | CASWTGEYHEQFF
TRBJ2-5 | TRBV6-1 | CASSSVLAPTSQETQYF
TRBJ1-5 | TRBV27 | CASSSSRNRERNQPQHF
TRBJ1-1 | TRBV27 | CASQRDSWDTEAFF
TRBJ1-3 | TRBV2 | CASSEVLGVTSGNTIYF
TRBJ2-7 | TRBV27 | CATLSPGYEQYF
TRBJ2-1 | TRBV28 | CASSFPMNEQFF
TRBJ2-2 | TRBV15 | CATSRDSVWRGRIEGELFF
TRBJ2-7 | TRBV7-2 | CASSLEVGGYEQYF
TRBJ1-5 | TRBV20-1 | CSARQGADNQPQHF
TRBJ2-7 | TRBV18 | CASSARLGSSYEQYF
TRBJ1-5 | TRBV12-3/TRBV12-4 | CASSVRGASNQPQHF
TRBJ2-5 | TRBV20-1 | CSATIRAGGETQYF
TRBJ2-2 | TRBV24-1 | CATSDVSVTGELFF
TRBJ1-2 | TRBV2 | CASWLQGGTYGYTF